These T cell receptor beta chains were read from a single sample in a study of CD8 T cells in Susac syndrome. TCRdb processed the immunoSEQ multiplex PCR reads anew with MiXCR; each CDR3 protein has one entry. The sample has approximately 180,000 distinct CDR3 sequences; 90% to 97% are singletons. Sequencing was done on a sample of CD4+ T cells from PBMCs. Receptor source: a human donor with multiple sclerosis. CDR3s include the opening cysteine and the closing phenylalanine or tryptophan. D genes are given only for firm matches. Clone size is not always given. Where it is, it says once, few, many or a class for expanded clones.

V: TRBV29-1
J: TRBJ2-7
size: -
D: -
DNA: TGCAGCGTCTGGGACAACGAGCAGTACTTC
CDR3: CSVWDNEQYF

V: TRBV12-3/TRBV12-4
J: TRBJ2-1
size: -
D: -
DNA: TGTGCCAGCAGTTTGGAGGGGCGCCGGAATGAGCAGTTCTTC
CDR3: CASSLEGRRNEQFF

V: TRBV12-3/TRBV12-4
J: TRBJ2-2
size: -
D: -
DNA: TGTGCCAGCAGTTTACGAGAAACCGGGGAGCTGTTTTTT
CDR3: CASSLRETGELFF

V: TRBV5-1
J: TRBJ1-6
size: -
D: TRBD1
DNA: TGCGCCAGCAGCTTGGGGACAGGGGCAAATTCACCCCTCCACTTT
CDR3: CASSLGTGANSPLHF

V: TRBV20-1
J: TRBJ2-1
size: -
D: -
DNA: TGCAGTGCTAGGGGCAGCCTCTCCTACAATGAGCAGTTCTTC
CDR3: CSARGSLSYNEQFF

V: TRBV3-1
J: TRBJ2-1
size: -
D: -
DNA: TGTGCCAGCAGCCAAGATCAGAGACTCGAGCAGTTCTTC
CDR3: CASSQDQRLEQFF

V: TRBV12-3/TRBV12-4
J: TRBJ1-1
size: -
D: -
DNA: TGTGCCAGCAGTCATCGGGACACCCCATCGACTGAAGCTTTCTTT
CDR3: CASSHRDTPSTEAFF

V: TRBV28
J: TRBJ2-7
size: -
D: -
DNA: TGTGCCAGCAGCCCTCTCGGGGCTTTAACCTACGAGCAGTACTTC
CDR3: CASSPLGALTYEQYF

V: TRBV6-1
J: TRBJ1-6
size: -
D: TRBD1
DNA: TGTGCCAGCACCCCAGGAGGTCCCGGGACAGGGAACTTTGGACCCCTCCACTTT
CDR3: CASTPGGPGTGNFGPLHF

V: TRBV13
J: TRBJ1-2
size: -
D: -
DNA: TGTGCCAGCAGCTCGCCATGGGAGGTGGACTATGGCTACACCTTC
CDR3: CASSSPWEVDYGYTF

V: TRBV3-1
J: TRBJ2-3
size: -
D: -
DNA: TGTGCCAGCAGCCAACCGACAGATACGCAGTATTTT
CDR3: CASSQPTDTQYF

V: TRBV6-5
J: TRBJ1-2
size: -
D: TRBD1
DNA: TGTGCCAGCAGGTTCCCAGGGACAGACTATGGCTACACCTTC
CDR3: CASRFPGTDYGYTF

V: TRBV15
J: TRBJ2-1
size: -
D: -
DNA: TGTGCCACCAGCAGAGATTCCAGGGATGAGCAGTTCTTC
CDR3: CATSRDSRDEQFF

V: TRBV29-1
J: TRBJ2-2
size: -
D: -
DNA: TGCAGCGTTGAAGGACCCACCGGGGAGCTGTTTTTT
CDR3: CSVEGPTGELFF

V: TRBV6-6
J: TRBJ1-2
size: once
D: TRBD1
DNA: TGTGCCAGCACCCGGGACAGGGGCTATGGCTACACCTTC
CDR3: CASTRDRGYGYTF

V: TRBV7-9
J: TRBJ1-2
size: -
D: -
DNA: TGTGCCAGCAGCTCCCCGTCCCAGGGGAGCTATGGCTACACCTTC
CDR3: CASSSPSQGSYGYTF